A selection of T cell receptor beta chains follows, all from one sample in a study of cytomegalovirus exposure and HLA in healthy donors. Profiling relied on immunoSEQ multiplex PCR, and the TCRdb table lists in-frame clones only, not all of them. This repertoire includes around 100,000 clones. Sample: PBMCs. These receptors originate from a man in his forties or fifties in good health and CMV-seronegative. CDR3s include the opening cysteine and the closing phenylalanine or tryptophan.

TRBV27	TRBJ1-1	CASSSGGGTAEAFF
TRBV20-1	TRBJ2-1	CSASVNNEQFF
TRBV19	TRBJ2-3	CASSIDLTDNTQYF
TRBV7-2	TRBJ2-3	CASSLAGRVSDTQYF
TRBV6-1	TRBJ2-5	CASNRQDQETQYF
TRBV12-2	TRBJ1-5	CASRLDPWTGTNQPQHF
TRBV30	TRBJ1-1	CAGDRGYGTEAFF
TRBV5-1	TRBJ1-2	CASSWKAAGGSNNYGYTF
TRBV4-3	TRBJ2-4	CASSQSPGQSLGLGKNIQYF
TRBV7-2	TRBJ2-7	CASTWDWISYEQYF
TRBV7-9	TRBJ2-1	CASSLGDRGPEDEQFF
TRBV6-1	TRBJ1-4	CASSEPDRVGLFF
TRBV6-5	TRBJ2-2	CASSYSEGVTGELFF